This record looks at one T cell receptor (beta chain) sequence and its context. Antigen specificity is unknown. The data are from a study of T cells after yellow fever vaccination. Study context: Preparation of fractions with low cell numbers was performed using SMART-Seq v4 Ultra Low Input.

Regarding the study as a whole: Reappearing after the booster were most of the clones from primary vaccination (96% CD4, 88% CD8).

The V gene's germline CDR1 is DFQATT and CDR2 SNEGSKA (reference sequence). The CDR3 is 13 amino acids. V gave up 3 bases and J gave up 6 bases; unmatched junction bases: 2. MiXCR was run by TCRdb on the 5' RACE reads, yielding one entry per CDR3 protein. The data show some 390,000 distinct CDR3 sequences, 6.2% seen once. The chain carries TRBV20-1 and TRBJ2-2, with 9 positions matching TRBD1. Sequences were derived from PBMCs, sampled 5 days after the yellow fever booster vaccination. The receptor's source is a man between 25 and 39 years old who received the YFV17D yellow fever vaccine. CDR3 region: CSARWTGAGELFF. The CDR3 DNA follows: TGCAGTGCTAGGTGGACAGGGGCCGGGGAGCTGTTTTTT.